The TCR beta chain under discussion was sequenced for a study of blood T cell repertoires in COVID-19. Across the whole study: PBMCs, B-cell-depleted T cells, or T cells were the source of the cDNA or gDNA that made up the material.

Generated by immunoSEQ multiplex PCR, the TCRdb table keeps only in-frame clones and is missing some. The table includes 120,000 or so clones, nearly 90% detected once. The V gene end was trimmed by 1 base and the J gene end by 2 bases; junction bases not matched to a gene: 4. The CDR3 totals 15 residues. Germline V lookup: CDR1 LNHNV, CDR2 YYDKDF (reference sequence). The sequenced sample was peripheral blood. The TCR comes from a woman older than 75 with acute or convalescent COVID-19. This chain links TRBV15 with TRBJ1-2; 7 nucleotides line up with TRBD1. CDR3 in DNA: TGTGCCACCAGCAGAGGGGACAGAGGCAACTATGGCTACACCTTC. Its protein product is CATSRGDRGNYGYTF.